This TCR beta chain was captured in a study of T cells after posttransplantation cyclophosphamide. Overall study results and limits: Tissue-infiltrating T cells from skin or gut overlapped little with blood T cells. Donor CD8+ memory clones often dominated recipient blood repertoires at later times. Recipient CMV seropositivity and CMV reactivation strongly tracked TRB clonality.

Clones were sequenced by immunoSEQ multiplex PCR, and TCRdb holds only the in-frame ones, with some missing. This table has 10,000 to 13,000 clones, around nine tenths appearing once. Treatment was busulfan-fludarabine conditioning, a marrow graft, and cyclophosphamide on days +3 and +4. This CDR3 spans 17 amino acids. J was trimmed by 1 base and V by 0 bases; bases with no gene match: 5. Per the germline V gene, CDR1 is LGHNA and CDR2 is YSLEER. Concerning this clone: Its antigen is not known.

This material consisted of CD4+ T cells sorted from PBMCs, taken after allogeneic stem cell transplant with posttransplant cyclophosphamide. The chain carries TRBV4-3 and TRBJ2-5; 10 bases line up with TRBD2. The clonotype originates from a male patient between 25 and 40 years old who received an allogeneic stem cell transplant from a related donor, was CMV-positive, and had acute GVHD only. Some T cells may arise from the graft donor. CDR3 sequence: CASSQDPSGGAQETQYF. Written as DNA, the CDR3 is TGCGCCAGCAGCCAAGATCCCAGCGGGGGGGCCCAAGAGACCCAGTACTTC.